These 9 T cell receptor beta chains originate from one sample sequenced in a study of blood T cell repertoires in COVID-19. Assay: immunoSEQ multiplex PCR; the TCRdb copy retains only in-frame clones and omits some. The sample lists 200,000 or so clones; 70% to 90% were seen once. The specimen was peripheral blood. The receptors stem from a man between 60 and 75 years old with acute or convalescent COVID-19.

This rearrangement joins TRBV2 to TRBJ2-6; tentatively, D is TRBD1 (6 bases). V gave up 8 bases and J gave up 0 bases, with 17 bases separating them. The germline V gene encodes CDR1 SNHLY and CDR2 FYNNEI. This CDR3 spans 17 amino acids. CDR3 DNA: TGTGCCAGCGGACCCCCGGGACACCTCTCTGGGGCCAACGTCCTGACTTTC. It yields the protein CASGPPGHLSGANVLTF.

The chain joins TRBV28 to TRBJ1-2; 7 bases align to TRBD1. In germline, CDR1 is MDHEN, CDR2 SYDVKM. Germline trimming cut 2 bases from V and 4 bases from J; bases unmatched to any gene: 7. This CDR3 is 15 amino acids long. CDR3 loop: CASSLIGPGGYGYTF. Written as DNA, the CDR3 is TGTGCCAGCAGTTTAATCGGGCCAGGGGGCTATGGCTACACCTTC.

The gene calls are TRBV5-1 and TRBJ1-2; 9 bases map to TRBD1. From germline, CDR1 is SGHRS and CDR2 YFSETQ. The CDR3 is 16 residues long. V was clipped by 0 bases and J by 3 bases; unmatched bases: 6. The DNA of the CDR3 is TGCGCCAGCAGCTTGGGTACCGGGACAGGGTACTATGGCTACACCTTC. Amino acid sequence: CASSLGTGTGYYGYTF. The complete variable domain, with remaining parts taken from reference TRBV5-1 and TRBJ1-2, reads KAGVTQTPRYLIKTRGQQVTLSCSPISGHRSVSWYQQTPGQGLQFLFEYFSETQRNKGNFPGRFSGRQFSNSRSEMNVSTLELGDSALYLCASSLGTGTGYYGYTFGSGTRLTVV.

The sample holds a few counts of this clone. The CDR3 nucleotides read TGTGCCAGCAGTGAAGGGCCGTTTACAGGGGAGGTTTACGAGCAGTACTTC. It codes for CASSEGPFTGEVYEQYF. J is TRBJ2-7 and V is TRBV2; D possibly corresponds to TRBD1 (7 bases). The germline CDR1 and CDR2 sequences are SNHLY and FYNNEI. Trimming removed 1 base from V and 4 bases from J, with 20 bases in between. This CDR3 has 17 residues.

The V call is TRBV5-6, the J call TRBJ2-7; possibly TRBD2 for D (6 bases). Germline V CDR1 and CDR2: SGHDT, YYEEEE. The V end was cut by 3 bases, the J end by 2 bases, with 18 bases between. The CDR3 length is 16 residues. CDR3: CASSSRGQVITYEQYF. The CDR3 DNA sequence: TGTGCCAGCAGCTCGCGGGGCCAGGTGATCACCTACGAGCAGTACTTC.

This chain joins TRBV19 and TRBJ2-1; 11 positions agree with TRBD2. Trimming took 6 bases from V and 3 from J; bases not matched to a gene: 4. This CDR3 contains 15 residues. Germline values: CDR1 LNHDA, CDR2 SQIVND (reference sequence). This CDR3 reads CASRGTSGSYNEQFF. In nucleotides, the CDR3 is TGTGCCAGTAGGGGAACTAGCGGGAGCTACAATGAGCAGTTCTTC.

The rearrangement links TRBV28 to TRBJ1-4, with D perhaps TRBD1 (5 bases). CDR1 and CDR2 (germline): MDHEN, SYDVKM. Trimming pared 2 bases from V and 0 bases from J, leaving 13 bases between. The CDR3 has 17 residues. CDR3 bases: TGTGCCAGCAGTTTAGGTGGGGCTGGGACAACTAATGAAAAACTGTTTTTT. It encodes CASSLGGAGTTNEKLFF.

This chain joins TRBV4-3 and TRBJ2-6; D remains ambiguous. Trimming shortened V by 0 bases and J by 4 bases, and 10 bases separated the two germline ends. CDR1 and CDR2 (germline): LGHNA, YSLEER. There are 16 residues in the CDR3. The CDR3 spells CASSQDNWAGANVLTF. In nucleotides, the CDR3 is TGCGCCAGCAGCCAAGATAATTGGGCGGGGGCCAACGTCCTGACTTTC.

This chain links TRBV7-2 with TRBJ2-1; 11 bases agree with TRBD1. The CDR3 sequence is 16 residues long. In germline, CDR1 is SGHTA, CDR2 FQGNSA. The J segment lost 7 bases and the V segment lost 5 bases, leaving 10 bases of the junction unmatched. CDR3 in amino acids: CASSRLRGTGGNEQFF. DNA for the CDR3: TGTGCCAGCAGCCGCCTCCGCGGGACAGGGGGGAATGAGCAGTTCTTC.